These T cell receptor beta chains were read from a single sample in a study of blood T cells in healthy people across ages. TCRdb reprocessed the 5' RACE reads via MiXCR and lists one record per CDR3 protein. The sample contains some 1.7 million distinct CDR3 sequences, roughly 28% of which appear only once. Specimen: blood. The receptors stem from a woman in her thirties in good health. Each CDR3 is given with its conserved first and last residue. A D gene is named only where the DNA matches it firmly. Where a row states a size, it is once, few, many or the class of an expanded clone; other rows omit it.

CDR3 length	J gene	clone size	D gene	V gene	CDR3 protein	CDR3 DNA
13	TRBJ2-5	few	-	TRBV20-1	CSARVQGGETQYF	TGCAGTGCTAGAGTACAGGGTGGGGAGACCCAGTACTTC
14	TRBJ1-2	-	TRBD1	TRBV28	CASSLGWDSVGYTF	TGTGCCAGCAGCTTGGGATGGGACAGTGTGGGCTACACCTTC
14	TRBJ2-7	many	-	TRBV29-1	CSVEDGLSSYEQYF	TGCAGCGTTGAAGATGGACTGAGCTCCTACGAGCAGTACTTC
16	TRBJ2-1	-	TRBD2	TRBV7-2	CASSRGLAPTYNEQFF	TGTGCCAGCAGCCGGGGACTAGCGCCCACCTACAATGAGCAGTTCTTC
16	TRBJ1-6	-	-	TRBV28	CTSSLYNLPRSSPLHF	TGTACCAGCAGTTTGTACAATCTACCACGTAGTTCACCCCTCCACTTT
14	TRBJ2-1	-	TRBD1	TRBV29-1	CSVEGQGTGNEQFF	TGCAGCGTTGAGGGACAGGGAACGGGCAATGAGCAGTTCTTC
15	TRBJ1-2	few	-	TRBV12-3/TRBV12-4	CASSSSGVTSYGYTF	TGTGCCAGCAGTTCCTCGGGGGTCACCTCCTATGGCTACACCTTC
15	TRBJ2-5	-	TRBD2	TRBV15	CATQGDSGGQETQYF	TGTGCCACCCAAGGGGATAGCGGGGGCCAAGAGACCCAGTACTTC
15	TRBJ2-6	-	TRBD2	TRBV30	CAVTTGGAGANVLTF	TGTGCCGTTACAACGGGAGGCGCTGGGGCCAACGTCCTGACTTTC
13	TRBJ2-5	many	-	TRBV12-3/TRBV12-4	CASSLSWAETQYF	TGTGCCAGCAGTTTATCCTGGGCAGAGACCCAGTACTTC
19	TRBJ2-5	few	TRBD1	TRBV4-1	CASSQTYLYRDREIETQYF	TGCGCCAGCAGCCAGACGTATCTCTACCGGGACAGGGAAATAGAGACCCAGTACTTC
13	TRBJ2-3	few	-	TRBV18	CASSPTVSDTQYF	TGTGCCAGCTCACCGACCGTGTCAGATACGCAGTATTTT
14	TRBJ2-1	once	TRBD2	TRBV29-1	CSVSGTSGRETQFF	TGCAGCGTTAGCGGGACTAGCGGGAGAGAGACCCAGTTCTTC
16	TRBJ2-1	-	TRBD1	TRBV3-1	CASSLPGQGAYNEQFF	TGTGCCAGCAGCTTACCGGGACAGGGCGCCTACAATGAGCAGTTCTTC
15	TRBJ1-2	few	TRBD1	TRBV27	CASRPLGQANYGYTF	TGTGCCAGTAGGCCGCTCGGACAGGCTAACTATGGCTACACCTTC
15	TRBJ1-5	-	-	TRBV20-1	CSARDHGDDNQPQHF	TGCAGTGCTAGAGATCACGGGGACGACAATCAGCCCCAGCATTTT
13	TRBJ2-5	many	-	TRBV20-1	CSAREGSQETQYF	TGCAGTGCTAGAGAGGGTTCCCAAGAGACCCAGTACTTC
17	TRBJ2-7	-	-	TRBV4-3	CASSQEVGSYLGGEQYF	TGCGCCAGCAGCCAAGAGGTGGGGTCCTATCTTGGGGGCGAGCAGTACTTC
13	TRBJ2-5	many	-	TRBV29-1	CSADGGAGETQYF	TGCAGCGCGGACGGCGGGGCCGGGGAGACCCAGTACTTC
14	TRBJ2-3	-	-	TRBV7-2	CASSDRPGGDTQYF	TGTGCCAGCAGCGATAGACCAGGGGGGGATACGCAGTATTTT
15	TRBJ2-3	few	TRBD2	TRBV5-1	CASRAGTSGHHTQYF	TGCGCCAGCAGGGCCGGGACTAGCGGACACCATACGCAGTATTTT
16	TRBJ2-2	-	-	TRBV5-1	CASSFIGEANTGELFF	TGCGCCAGCAGCTTTATCGGGGAGGCGAACACCGGGGAGCTGTTTTTT
17	TRBJ2-1	few	TRBD2	TRBV11-2	CASSLSWTSGRFNEQFF	TGTGCCAGCAGCTTAAGCTGGACTAGCGGGAGGTTCAATGAGCAGTTCTTC
15	TRBJ2-2	-	-	TRBV11-2	CASSPGGNVPGELFF	TGTGCCAGCAGTCCAGGGGGGAATGTCCCCGGGGAGCTGTTTTTT
13	TRBJ1-2	-	TRBD1	TRBV12-3/TRBV12-4	CASSLNRGGGYTF	TGTGCCAGCAGTTTGAACAGGGGTGGTGGCTACACCTTC
12	TRBJ2-7	-	-	TRBV12-3/TRBV12-4	CASSLTMYEQYF	TGTGCCAGCAGTTTAACGATGTACGAGCAGTACTTC
14	TRBJ2-4	-	TRBD2	TRBV29-1	CSVSTGTSGTEQYF	TGCAGCGTTTCAACCGGGACTAGCGGGACTGAGCAGTACTTC
12	TRBJ2-7	-	TRBD1	TRBV4-2	CASSQGQGEQYF	TGTGCCAGCAGCCAAGGACAGGGCGAGCAGTACTTC
13	TRBJ1-4	-	-	TRBV30	CAWGLRPSEKLFF	TGTGCCTGGGGGTTACGTCCTAGCGAAAAACTGTTTTTT
15	TRBJ2-6	few	-	TRBV11-2	CASTNRAGGANVLTF	TGTGCCAGCACCAACAGGGCGGGCGGGGCCAACGTCCTGACTTTC
15	TRBJ1-3	-	-	TRBV10-1	CASSVQGRLGNTIYF	TGCGCCAGCAGTGTACAGGGAAGGCTTGGAAACACCATATATTTT
13	TRBJ2-7	-	-	TRBV9	CASSVDSSYEQYF	TGTGCCAGCAGCGTAGACAGTTCCTACGAGCAGTACTTC
15	TRBJ2-1	few	TRBD2	TRBV12-3/TRBV12-4	CATGGGLSSYNEQFF	TGTGCCACCGGGGGAGGGCTGAGCTCCTACAATGAGCAGTTCTTC
18	TRBJ2-5	-	TRBD2	TRBV11-2	CASRLARGGRAAGETQYF	TGTGCCAGCAGATTAGCCCGCGGCGGGAGGGCCGCTGGAGAGACCCAGTACTTC
14	TRBJ2-3	few	-	TRBV27	CASRSQGSTDTQYF	TGTGCCAGCCGCTCCCAGGGCAGCACAGATACGCAGTATTTT
16	TRBJ2-5	-	TRBD2	TRBV4-1	CASSLTVRGGRETQYF	TGCGCCAGCAGCCTAACGGTGCGGGGGGGCCGTGAGACCCAGTACTTC
15	TRBJ2-7	few	-	TRBV28	CASSSRSRGSYEQYF	TGTGCCAGCAGCTCGCGATCCAGGGGCTCCTACGAGCAGTACTTC
16	TRBJ2-1	many	-	TRBV4-3	CASSQESTGGWDEQFF	TGCGCCAGCAGCCAAGAATCGACGGGTGGTTGGGATGAGCAGTTCTTC
13	TRBJ1-6	few	-	TRBV12-3/TRBV12-4	CASSFLAGSPLHF	TGTGCCAGCAGTTTTTTGGCGGGGTCACCCCTCCACTTT
15	TRBJ1-1	few	-	TRBV5-1	CASSPGGGAEGKAFF	TGCGCCAGCAGCCCCGGCGGGGGGGCCGAAGGCAAAGCTTTCTTT
13	TRBJ2-1	many	-	TRBV10-3	CAISEFSDNEQFF	TGTGCCATCAGTGAGTTCAGCGACAATGAGCAGTTCTTC
15	TRBJ2-1	-	-	TRBV4-3	CASSQVRGLPNEQFF	TGCGCCAGCAGCCAAGTTCGTGGTCTCCCCAATGAGCAGTTCTTC
14	TRBJ2-1	many	TRBD1	TRBV6-5	CASSYSGTVNEQFF	TGTGCCAGCAGTTACTCTGGGACAGTGAATGAGCAGTTCTTC
17	TRBJ2-7	few	TRBD1	TRBV27	CASSPFPRQGIPYEQYF	TGTGCCAGCAGTCCCTTTCCGAGACAGGGAATTCCCTACGAGCAGTACTTC